Listed below are T cell receptor beta chains from one sample, sequenced in a study of shared clonotypes between healthy human individuals. Sequencing was performed with immunoSEQ multiplex PCR; in TCRdb, only in-frame clones are kept and a portion is missing. This sample yields millions of clones, of which around 95% are seen a single time; roughly 0.13% belongs to the top ten. Sequenced: naive CD4+ T cells sorted from blood. These receptors originate from a man aged 18 to 35 in good health. CDR3s include the opening cysteine and the closing phenylalanine or tryptophan. D genes are given only for firm matches. Some rows mark clone size as missing; the rest say once, few, many or name a class of expanded clone.

D gene	V gene	clone size	J gene	CDR3 protein	CDR3 DNA
TRBD1	TRBV13	many	TRBJ1-3	CASSITGVGNTIYF	TGTGCCAGCAGCATTACAGGGGTCGGAAACACCATATATTTT
.	TRBV7-2	.	TRBJ2-2	CASSPGRVTGELFF	TGTGCCAGCAGCCCCGGCCGAGTCACCGGGGAGCTGTTTTTT
.	TRBV18	.	TRBJ2-7	CASSASFLAYEQYF	TGTGCCAGCTCAGCTTCCTTCTTAGCCTACGAGCAGTACTTC
TRBD2	TRBV15	.	TRBJ2-7	CATSRDGFLAGANSYEQYF	TGTGCCACCAGCAGAGATGGGTTCCTAGCGGGAGCTAACTCCTACGAGCAGTACTTC
.	TRBV27	.	TRBJ2-3	CASGLSTDTQYF	TGTGCCAGCGGGCTCAGCACAGATACGCAGTATTTT
TRBD2	TRBV5-4	once	TRBJ2-5	CASSLRSGNLQETQYF	TGTGCCAGCAGCTTGCGAAGCGGGAACCTGCAAGAGACCCAGTACTTC
.	TRBV7-9	.	TRBJ1-1	CASSLGAPTPEAFF	TGTGCCAGCAGCTTAGGAGCGCCAACCCCTGAAGCTTTCTTT
TRBD1	TRBV7-9	.	TRBJ2-7	CASSPRDRVYEQYF	TGTGCCAGCAGCCCCCGGGACAGGGTCTACGAGCAGTACTTC
.	TRBV10-3	.	TRBJ1-5	CAISERQAPGSNQPQHF	TGTGCCATCAGTGAGAGACAGGCACCCGGGAGCAATCAGCCCCAGCATTTT
TRBD1	TRBV30	.	TRBJ1-2	CAWRIQGSAYGYTF	TGTGCCTGGAGGATACAGGGGAGTGCCTATGGCTACACCTTC
.	TRBV7-9	.	TRBJ2-1	CASRRDDFYNEQFF	TGTGCCAGCAGGCGGGATGACTTTTACAATGAGCAGTTCTTC
TRBD1	TRBV7-9	.	TRBJ2-7	CASRPDRGYEQYF	TGTGCCAGCAGACCAGACAGGGGCTACGAGCAGTACTTC
TRBD2	TRBV7-3	.	TRBJ2-1	CASSGDSGGYNEQFF	TGTGCCAGCAGCGGGGATAGCGGGGGATACAATGAGCAGTTCTTC
TRBD1	TRBV13	.	TRBJ2-3	CASSYDRDTDTQYF	TGTGCCAGCAGCTATGACAGGGACACAGATACGCAGTATTTT
.	TRBV5-6	.	TRBJ2-7	CASSFSRKSSYEQYF	TGTGCCAGCAGCTTTTCCAGGAAGAGCTCCTACGAGCAGTACTTC
.	TRBV20-1	.	TRBJ1-2	CSARIYGYTF	TGCAGTGCTAGAATCTATGGCTACACCTTC
.	TRBV27	.	TRBJ2-1	CATLSGTKNEQFF	TGTGCCACACTCTCCGGGACGAAGAATGAGCAGTTCTTC
.	TRBV2	.	TRBJ1-6	CASRVLSSYNSPLHF	TGTGCCAGCAGGGTACTGAGCTCCTATAATTCACCCCTCCACTTT
TRBD2	TRBV12-5	once	TRBJ2-1	CASATGGSSYNEQFF	TGTGCTAGTGCCACGGGGGGGAGCTCCTACAATGAGCAGTTCTTC
TRBD1	TRBV5-6	.	TRBJ2-7	CASSLVTGGAYEQYF	TGTGCCAGCAGCTTGGTCACAGGGGGCGCCTACGAGCAGTACTTC
.	TRBV6-5	.	TRBJ2-5	CASSYPGGETQYF	TGTGCCAGCAGTTACCCAGGGGGGGAGACCCAGTACTTC
.	TRBV6-4	.	TRBJ2-6	CASSDGASGANVLTF	TGTGCCAGCAGTGATGGGGCGTCTGGGGCCAACGTCCTGACTTTC
.	TRBV9	.	TRBJ2-1	CASSPTNTGSSYNEQFF	TGTGCCAGCAGCCCCACAAATACAGGGAGCTCCTACAATGAGCAGTTCTTC
TRBD1	TRBV5-1	once	TRBJ2-7	CASSVGGLSGQETYEQYF	TGCGCCAGCAGCGTTGGGGGTTTATCGGGACAGGAGACCTACGAGCAGTACTTC
.	TRBV12-5	.	TRBJ2-2	CASGLVFSGLTGELFF	TGTGCTAGTGGTTTGGTATTTTCAGGGTTAACCGGGGAGCTGTTTTTT
.	TRBV11-2	once	TRBJ1-2	CASSLGSQGFYGYTF	TGTGCCAGCAGCTTAGGGTCGCAGGGATTCTATGGCTACACCTTC
TRBD1	TRBV7-2	.	TRBJ2-7	CASSLVGQSYEQYF	TGTGCCAGCAGCTTAGTGGGACAGTCCTACGAGCAGTACTTC
TRBD1	TRBV10-3	.	TRBJ1-6	CAIRGTGSGNSPLHF	TGTGCCATCAGGGGGACAGGTAGCGGTAATTCACCCCTCCACTTT
TRBD1	TRBV9	.	TRBJ1-1	CASSPRQGGSTEAFF	TGTGCCAGCAGCCCACGACAGGGGGGTAGCACTGAAGCTTTCTTT
.	TRBV6-5	.	TRBJ1-1	CASSRTANTEAFF	TGTGCCAGCAGTCGGACAGCGAACACTGAAGCTTTCTTT
.	TRBV19	.	TRBJ2-7	CASSIDSGSYEQYF	TGTGCCAGTAGTATTGATAGCGGATCCTACGAGCAGTACTTC
TRBD1	TRBV19	.	TRBJ2-3	CASSKGDRGWNTQYF	TGTGCCAGTAGTAAAGGGGACAGGGGATGGAATACGCAGTATTTT
TRBD1	TRBV4-1	.	TRBJ2-7	CASRRRDRGEYEQYF	TGCGCCAGCAGACGACGGGACAGGGGAGAGTACGAGCAGTACTTC
TRBD1	TRBV28	.	TRBJ2-1	CASRRTGSGNEQFF	TGTGCCAGCCGCCGGACAGGGTCGGGCAATGAGCAGTTCTTC
TRBD1	TRBV7-9	once	TRBJ2-7	CASSQGQGTYEQYF	TGTGCCAGCAGCCAGGGACAGGGGACCTACGAGCAGTACTTC
.	TRBV19	once	TRBJ2-7	CASSNRVLNPTYEQYF	TGTGCCAGTAGTAACCGGGTCTTAAACCCCACCTACGAGCAGTACTTC
.	TRBV7-2	.	TRBJ2-5	CASSLTARQETQYF	TGTGCCAGCAGCTTAACGGCTAGACAAGAGACCCAGTACTTC
TRBD2	TRBV9	.	TRBJ2-1	CASSVVSGSYNEQFF	TGTGCCAGCAGCGTAGTTAGCGGGAGCTACAATGAGCAGTTCTTC
.	TRBV6-1	.	TRBJ1-1	CASSEAIGRTEAFF	TGTGCCAGCAGTGAAGCAATAGGGCGGACTGAAGCTTTCTTT
.	TRBV4-3	.	TRBJ2-1	CASSQETSKVGNEQFF	TGCGCCAGCAGCCAAGAAACGTCAAAGGTTGGCAATGAGCAGTTCTTC
TRBD1	TRBV7-3	once	TRBJ1-6	CASSLGTGTNSPLHF	TGTGCCAGCAGCCTAGGGACAGGGACTAATTCACCCCTCCACTTT
.	TRBV10-3	.	TRBJ2-6	CATGDSPPGANVLTF	TGTGCCACAGGAGACTCCCCTCCTGGGGCCAACGTCCTGACTTTC